What follows is one TCR beta chain and its context. Its specificity is unknown. This sample was taken from a study of identifying expanded T cells in peripheral blood. General study findings and limits: Technical replicates showed roughly 1.2 changed clones; two weeks 15 to 20; four weeks 19. Clone count variance between roughly two-week samples rose with total template count.

Germline CDR1 is SGHVS and CDR2 is FQNEAQ. With 4 bases clipped from V and 3 bases from J, the junction kept 7 bases outside the gene matches. CDR3 length equals 17 residues. Collection occurred without any documented infections or immune events in donors. Sequencing used immunoSEQ multiplex PCR; TCRdb keeps in-frame clones, though not all of them. The sample lists just over 90,000 clones, about 88% occurring once. The specimen was blood. The chain recombines TRBV7-8 with TRBJ2-5; 14 positions match TRBD2. This TCR derives from a person between 18 and 75 years old in good health. The CDR3 is CASSSRLAGGPEETQYF. The CDR3 DNA reads TGTGCCAGCAGCTCCAGACTAGCGGGGGGGCCGGAAGAGACCCAGTACTTC.